The source of this T cell receptor beta chain is a study of shared clonotypes between healthy human individuals. Whole-study context: Three plates were used per donor for CD4 naive, three for CD4 memory, two for CD8 naive and one for CD8 memory. Whole-study findings and limits: Non-shared clonotypes had lower generation probabilities than clonotypes shared by all four sorted-subset donors. Between a handful of donors, naive CD4 clonotypes were shared at a level of about 5%. Estimated richness was generally greater in naive than memory subsets.

The CDR3 runs 14 residues. V dropped 10 bases and J dropped 3 bases, with 19 bases sitting between them. Per the germline V gene, CDR1 is MNHEY and CDR2 is SMNVEV (reference sequence). The table came from immunoSEQ multiplex PCR; TCRdb's copy has only in-frame clones and leaves some out. This table holds approximately 2.3 million clones, 85% to 95% found once. As for this clone: Its antigen is as yet unknown.

The sequence was obtained from a young man in good health. Some clones in this sample may be carry-over from other donors' samples. J is TRBJ2-7 and V is TRBV27, with D possibly matching TRBD1 (6 bases). The sample comprised naive CD4+ T cells from PBMCs. Subset in this sample: CD45RA+ positively selected. The CDR3 protein is CAIPPGTLNYEQYF. In nucleotides, the CDR3 is TGTGCCATCCCCCCCGGGACACTGAACTACGAGCAGTACTTC.